This T cell receptor (beta chain) derives from a study of TIL therapy for anti-PD-1-resistant metastatic lung cancer. This was the immunoSEQ v3 assay. Some clones are missing from TCRdb's copy, which holds only in-frame ones; the method was immunoSEQ multiplex PCR. Of 54,000 or so clones listed, around 86% are singletons. V gave up 6 bases and J gave up 3 bases, with 14 bases separating them. The CDR3 runs 15 residues. Germline V gene lookup returns CDR1 LGHNT and CDR2 FRNRAP. Time point of the sample: pre-treatment sample, taken before nivolumab and TIL therapy. V usage is TRBV12-5 and J usage is TRBJ1-4; D remains unclear. This clonotype was sampled from a person aged 25-79 years with non-small cell lung cancer. Sequences were derived from blood, sampled at baseline. CDR3: CASGRSGPANEKLFF. CDR3 coding DNA: TGTGCTAGTGGAAGATCGGGTCCAGCTAATGAAAAACTGTTTTTT. The full variable domain, its missing parts supplied by reference TRBV12-5 and TRBJ1-4, is DARVTQTPRHKVTEMGQEVTMRCQPILGHNTVFWYRQTMMQGLELLAYFRNRAPLDDSGMPKDRFSAEMPDATLATLKIQPSEPRDSAVYFCASGRSGPANEKLFFGSGTQLSVL.